These 27 T cell receptor beta chains share one sample of origin, sequenced in a study of T cell responses to AZD1222 COVID-19 vaccine (dated by TCRdb to about 2021). The sample's time point, from its label and the paper: about 28 days (+/-7) after the second vaccine dose. Library prep was done by the immunoSEQ multiplex PCR assay. TCRdb provides this immuneACCESS table in a form limited to in-frame rearrangements. Some clones are lacking; in checked studies, under half of them reflect an unresolved V gene, and why the rest are absent is not known. In all, the sample holds more than 90,000 clones, and approximately 84% of those were seen once. In total, the top ten clones hold over 12% of the sample. The sequencing used peripheral blood, collected 28 days after the second AZD1222 dose. These receptors originate from an adult who received the AZD1222 COVID-19 vaccine.

The J gene is TRBJ2-5, the V gene TRBV3-1 (or the pseudogene TRBV3-2); TRBD2 matches at 8 bases. The CDR3 spans 14 residues. Germline assignment: CDR1 LGHDT and CDR2 YNNKEL (reference sequence). V lost 4 bases, J lost 6 bases, and 7 bases stayed unmatched. The CDR3 DNA sequence: TGTGCCAGCAGCCCCCCCGGGGGGGCAAAGACCCAGTACTTC. This sequence encodes CASSPPGGAKTQYF.

The CDR3 sequence: CASSEGPSVDTQYF. The CDR3 nucleotides read TGTGCCAGCAGTGAAGGGCCTAGCGTAGATACGCAGTATTTT. The chain is built from TRBV2 and TRBJ2-3; the D gene is possibly TRBD2 (6 bases). The germline gives CDR1 SNHLY, CDR2 FYNNEI. V lost 1 base, J lost 5 bases, and 10 bases lay in between. The CDR3 consists of 14 residues. The full variable domain, rest sourced from reference TRBV2 and TRBJ2-3, is EPEVTQTPSHQVTQMGQEVILRCVPISNHLYFYWYRQILGQKVEFLVSFYNNEISEKSEIFDDQFSVERPDGSNFTLKIRSTKLEDSAMYFCASSEGPSVDTQYFGPGTRLTVL.

The gene calls are TRBV6-5 and TRBJ1-3, with a weak D call TRBD1 (6 bases). This CDR3 spans 14 amino acids. V gave up 6 bases and J gave up 11 bases, with 20 bases separating them. CDR1 and CDR2 (germline): MNHEY, SVGAGI. The CDR3 DNA is TGTGCCAGCAGCCAACAACCTCGGACAGAGGCCATATATTTT. Its translation: CASSQQPRTEAIYF.

The rearrangement links TRBV3-1 (or the pseudogene TRBV3-2) to TRBJ2-2; D is unclear. The CDR3 spans 11 residues. Germline V gene sequence: CDR1 LGHDT, CDR2 YNNKEL (reference sequence). Trimming removed 4 bases from V and 9 bases from J, with 6 bases in between. The CDR3 protein is CASSRNRELFF. The CDR3 DNA reads as TGTGCCAGCAGCCGGAACAGGGAGCTGTTTTTT.

The J gene is TRBJ1-2, the V gene TRBV24-1; TRBD1 agrees at 7 bases. Trimming took 3 bases from V and 8 from J; bases not matched to a gene: 2. This CDR3 comprises 12 residues. Per the germline V gene, CDR1 is KGHDR and CDR2 is SFDVKD. CDR3 residues: CATSDLGGGYTF. The DNA for the CDR3 is TGTGCCACCAGTGATCTAGGGGGCGGCTACACCTTC.

In its sample, this clone was seen once. The rearrangement joins TRBV24-1 to TRBJ1-2; 10 nucleotides agree with TRBD1. Trimming removed 4 bases from V and 5 bases from J; junction bases left unmatched: 3. The CDR3 is made up of 14 amino acids. Germline CDR1 reads KGHDR; CDR2 reads SFDVKD. CDR3 residues: CATSEPDRGYGYTF. CDR3 nucleotides: TGTGCCACCAGTGAGCCGGACAGGGGGTATGGCTACACCTTC.

Only one count was recorded for this clone. This chain connects TRBV15 to TRBJ1-5; no clear D. The germline CDR1 and CDR2 sequences are LNHNV and YYDKDF (reference sequence). The CDR3 has 12 amino acids. V was clipped by 2 bases and J by 7 bases, with 6 bases between them. CDR3 loop: CATSRPEQPQHF. In DNA, the CDR3 is TGTGCCACCAGCAGACCAGAGCAGCCCCAGCATTTT.

The chain links TRBV4-3 to TRBJ2-7; 8 bases map to TRBD2. Trimming removed 0 bases from V and 5 bases from J; junction bases left unmatched: 6. CDR1 is LGHNA and CDR2 is YSLEER in the germline V gene. The length of the CDR3 is 15 residues. CDR3 residues: CASSQDVREGNEQYF. CDR3 in DNA: TGCGCCAGCAGCCAAGATGTCCGGGAGGGGAACGAGCAGTACTTC.

The V gene is TRBV30, the J gene TRBJ1-1, with D possibly matching TRBD1 (5 bases). CDR1 and CDR2 (germline): GTSNPN, SVGIG (reference sequence). The CDR3 runs to 13 residues. Trimming took off 0 bases at V and 3 bases at J, with 8 bases between the two ends. The CDR3 DNA reads as TGTGCCTGGAGTGTGGGGGGATACACTGAAGCTTTCTTT. It yields the protein CAWSVGGYTEAFF. The whole variable domain, filled in from reference TRBV30 and TRBJ1-1, reads SQTIHQWPATLVQPVGSPLSLECTVEGTSNPNLYWYRQAAGRGLQLLFYSVGIGQISSEVPQNLSASRPQDRQFILSSKKLLLSDSGFYLCAWSVGGYTEAFFGQGTRLTVV.

This clone is a singleton in its sample. CDR3 amino acids: CASTLRDRPLDEQFF. CDR3 nucleotide sequence: TGTGCCAGCACCCTTAGGGACAGGCCTTTGGATGAGCAGTTCTTC. The chain combines TRBV9 with TRBJ2-1; 8 nucleotides match TRBD1. This CDR3 contains 15 residues. In germline, CDR1 is SGDLS, CDR2 YYNGEE. Trimming at V came to 6 bases and at J to 8 bases, leaving 13 bases not matched to a gene. The full variable domain, its missing parts supplied by reference TRBV9 and TRBJ2-1, is DSGVTQTPKHLITATGQRVTLRCSPRSGDLSVYWYQQSLDQGLQFLIQYYNGEERAKGNILERFSAQQFPDLHSELNLSSLELGDSALYFCASTLRDRPLDEQFFGPGTRLTVL.

This clone was detected only once. The V call is TRBV7-6, the J call TRBJ2-7; 11 nucleotides align to TRBD1. After removal of 2 bases from V and 7 bases from J, the junction contained 7 bases not matched to a gene. Germline CDR1 SGHVS, CDR2 FNYEAQ. The CDR3 contains 15 residues. In DNA, the CDR3 is TGTGCCAGCAGCTTAACCGGGACAGGGGGGGAGGAGCAGTACTTC. Protein product: CASSLTGTGGEEQYF. The whole variable domain, filled in from reference TRBV7-6 and TRBJ2-7, reads GAGVSQSPRYKVTKRGQDVALRCDPISGHVSLYWYRQALGQGPEFLTYFNYEAQQDKSGLPNDRFSAERPEGSISTLTIQRTEQRDSAMYRCASSLTGTGGEEQYFGPGTRLTVT.

J is TRBJ2-7 and V is TRBV9; D is unclear. Germline CDR1 SGDLS, CDR2 YYNGEE. V shed 0 bases and J shed 0 bases, with 10 bases lying between them. There are 15 residues in the CDR3. The CDR3 protein is CASSVAERFSYEQYF. DNA of the CDR3: TGTGCCAGCAGCGTAGCTGAGAGATTCTCCTACGAGCAGTACTTC. Drawing the rest from reference TRBV9 and TRBJ2-7, the complete variable domain is DSGVTQTPKHLITATGQRVTLRCSPRSGDLSVYWYQQSLDQGLQFLIQYYNGEERAKGNILERFSAQQFPDLHSELNLSSLELGDSALYFCASSVAERFSYEQYFGPGTRLTVT.

This sequence joins TRBV27 and TRBJ1-2; 8 nucleotides match TRBD1. CDR3 length equals 15 residues. The junction had 10 bases not matched to a gene; V was cut back by 5 bases and J by 5 bases. Germline values: CDR1 MNHEY, CDR2 SMNVEV (reference sequence). CDR3 sequence: CASSRSRGPEYGYTF. CDR3 DNA sequence: TGTGCCAGCAGTAGATCCAGGGGGCCGGAGTATGGCTACACCTTC.

CDR3 DNA: TGTGCCAGCAGCTTGTACCTGAACACTGAAGCTTTCTTT. It specifies CASSLYLNTEAFF. V is TRBV7-9 and J is TRBJ1-1; unclear D gene. The CDR3 is 13 amino acids. Germline assignment: CDR1 SEHNR and CDR2 FQNEAQ (reference sequence). V was clipped by 3 bases and J by 0 bases, with 5 bases between them.

V is TRBV7-2 and J is TRBJ1-1; D may be TRBD1 (5 bases). Germline lookup yields CDR1 SGHTA and CDR2 FQGNSA. The CDR3 runs to 14 residues. The V gene lost 4 bases and the J gene lost 4 bases, with 13 bases spanning the gap. As DNA, the CDR3 is TGTGCCAGCAGCTCCACAGGTGGTGTCACTGAAGCTTTCTTT. This translates into CASSSTGGVTEAFF.

The chain joins TRBV10-2 to TRBJ2-3; D might be TRBD1 (5 bases). Trimming took off 7 bases at V and 6 bases at J, with 20 bases between the two ends. Per germline, CDR1 WSHSY and CDR2 SAAADI. The CDR3 has 15 amino acids. CDR3 sequence reads: CASTRQGIGADTQYF. In DNA, the CDR3 is TGCGCCAGCACCCGGCAGGGTATTGGTGCCGATACGCAGTATTTT.

The chain employs TRBV7-2 and TRBJ2-7; TRBD2 might be the D (7 bases). Germline values: CDR1 SGHTA, CDR2 FQGNSA. The CDR3 covers 15 residues. Deletions cut 4 bases from V and 5 bases from J, with 18 bases between. The CDR3 loop is CASSSSGGGGDEQYF. DNA for the CDR3: TGTGCCAGCAGCTCTAGTGGGGGAGGGGGAGACGAGCAGTACTTC.

This clone was seen a single time. This chain joins TRBV7-3 and TRBJ2-3, with TRBD1 matching over 11 bases. V lost 5 bases to trimming and J lost 4 bases; unmatched junction nucleotides: 2. CDR1 is SGHTA and CDR2 is FQGTGA in the germline V gene. The CDR3 runs to 14 residues. CDR3 coding DNA: TGTGCCAGCAGCACGGGACAGGGGGCAGATACGCAGTATTTT. Residues: CASSTGQGADTQYF.

The V gene is TRBV7-9, the J gene TRBJ2-7, with D possibly matching TRBD1 (6 bases). CDR3 length equals 14 residues. Trimming left V 6 bases short and J 0 bases short, with 12 bases between. Germline lookup yields CDR1 SEHNR and CDR2 FQNEAQ (reference sequence). The CDR3 DNA is TGTGCCAGCAGTTCCAGGGGAATCTCCTACGAGCAGTACTTC. Translating it yields CASSSRGISYEQYF.

The chain has TRBV5-1 and TRBJ1-5; D uncertain. Trimming took off 0 bases at V and 5 bases at J, with 6 bases between the two ends. Germline CDR1 SGHRS, CDR2 YFSETQ. The CDR3 covers 13 residues. The CDR3 DNA follows: TGCGCCAGCAGCTTGGGTGTTGATCAGCCCCAGCATTTT. Its translation: CASSLGVDQPQHF.

CDR3 protein: CASSLGPGGTEAFF. CDR3 in DNA: TGTGCCAGCAGCTTAGGCCCGGGCGGTACTGAAGCTTTCTTT. This sequence joins TRBV7-3 and TRBJ1-1, with D unresolved. This CDR3 contains 14 residues. Germline CDR1 is SGHTA and CDR2 is FQGTGA. Trimming removed 2 bases from V and 5 bases from J, with 12 bases in between.

DNA for the CDR3: TGTGCCAGTAGTATACCTGGAGGGGCTTCAAATCAGCCCCAGCATTTT. It translates to CASSIPGGASNQPQHF. This chain connects TRBV19 to TRBJ1-5, with TRBD1 as a possible D gene (5 bases). Germline-derived CDR1 and CDR2 are LNHDA and SQIVND (reference sequence). CDR3 length equals 16 residues. V dropped 2 bases and J dropped 4 bases, with 15 bases sitting between them. The whole variable domain, remainder taken from reference TRBV19 and TRBJ1-5, is DGGITQSPKYLFRKEGQNVTLSCEQNLNHDAMYWYRQDPGQGLRLIYYSQIVNDFQKGDIAEGYSVSREKKESFPLTVTSAQKNPTAFYLCASSIPGGASNQPQHFGDGTRLSIL.

This sequence joins TRBV6-5 and TRBJ1-5, with 9 bases aligning to TRBD1. Germline trimming cut 6 bases from V and 6 bases from J; bases unmatched to any gene: 9. The CDR3 length is 15 residues. Germline V gene sequence: CDR1 MNHEY, CDR2 SVGAGI. The DNA for the CDR3 is TGTGCCAGCAGGTTGGGGACAGGGATTGCTCAGCCCCAGCATTTT. Translated, it gives CASRLGTGIAQPQHF.

V is TRBV12-3 or TRBV12-4 and J is TRBJ1-1; D gene uncertain. Trimming took off 1 base at V and 8 bases at J, with 11 bases between the two ends. The CDR3 loop spans 13 amino acids. Here the CDR3 reads CASSLEARSEAFF. CDR3 sequence (DNA): TGTGCCAGCAGTTTAGAGGCGAGGAGCGAAGCTTTCTTT.

This sequence joins TRBV19 and TRBJ2-5; 7 nucleotides match TRBD2. CDR3 length equals 15 residues. Trimming cost V 3 bases and J 4 bases; bases outside gene matches: 8. Germline loops: CDR1 LNHDA, CDR2 SQIVND (reference sequence). CDR3 sequence (DNA): TGTGCCAGTAGTATTGGGGGGAGGGCCGGAGAGACCCAGTACTTC. Amino acids: CASSIGGRAGETQYF.

This rearrangement joins TRBV27 to TRBJ1-1; D is possibly TRBD1 (5 bases). The V gene's germline CDR1 is MNHEY and CDR2 SMNVEV (reference sequence). The CDR3 is 11 amino acids. V was cut by 9 bases and J by 4 bases, with 9 bases left in between. This CDR3 reads CASYRSTEAFF. In DNA, the CDR3 is TGTGCCAGTTACAGGAGCACTGAAGCTTTCTTT.

This sequence joins TRBV27 and TRBJ2-6, with D perhaps TRBD2 (5 bases). The CDR3 is 16 residues long. Germline-derived CDR1 and CDR2 are MNHEY and SMNVEV (reference sequence). The ends were cut back, 5 bases at V and 4 bases at J, with 15 bases in the middle. The CDR3 reads CASSPTDWRGANVLTF. CDR3 DNA: TGTGCCAGCAGTCCAACGGACTGGAGAGGGGCCAACGTCCTGACTTTC.